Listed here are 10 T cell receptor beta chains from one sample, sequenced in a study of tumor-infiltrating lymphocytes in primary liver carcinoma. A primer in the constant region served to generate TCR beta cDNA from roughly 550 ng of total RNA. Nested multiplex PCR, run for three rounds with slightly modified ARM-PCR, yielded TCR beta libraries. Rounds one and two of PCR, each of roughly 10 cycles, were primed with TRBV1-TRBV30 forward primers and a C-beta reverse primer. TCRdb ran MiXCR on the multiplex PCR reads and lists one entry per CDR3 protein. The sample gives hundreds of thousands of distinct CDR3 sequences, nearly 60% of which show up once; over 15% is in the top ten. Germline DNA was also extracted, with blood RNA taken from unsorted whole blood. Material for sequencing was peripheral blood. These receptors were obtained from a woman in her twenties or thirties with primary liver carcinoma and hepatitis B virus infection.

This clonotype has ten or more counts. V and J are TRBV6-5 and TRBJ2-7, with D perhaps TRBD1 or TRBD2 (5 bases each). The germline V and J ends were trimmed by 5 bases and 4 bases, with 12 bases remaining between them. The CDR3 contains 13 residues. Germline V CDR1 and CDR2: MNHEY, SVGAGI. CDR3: CASSVGDGYEQYF. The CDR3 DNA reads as TGTGCCAGCAGTGTGGGGGATGGGTACGAGCAGTACTTC.

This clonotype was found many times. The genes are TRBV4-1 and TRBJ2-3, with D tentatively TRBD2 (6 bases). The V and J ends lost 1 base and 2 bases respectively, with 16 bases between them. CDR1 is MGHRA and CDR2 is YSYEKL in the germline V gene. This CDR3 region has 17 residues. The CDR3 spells CASSQGARRGLTDTQYF. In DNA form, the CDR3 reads TGCGCCAGCAGCCAAGGGGCCAGGCGGGGACTCACAGATACGCAGTATTTT.

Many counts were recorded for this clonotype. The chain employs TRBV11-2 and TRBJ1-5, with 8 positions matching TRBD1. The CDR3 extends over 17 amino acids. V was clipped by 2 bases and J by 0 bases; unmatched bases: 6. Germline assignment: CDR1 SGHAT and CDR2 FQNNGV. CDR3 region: CASSLSNRGYSNQPQHF. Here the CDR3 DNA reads TGTGCCAGCAGCTTATCCAACAGGGGGTATAGCAATCAGCCCCAGCATTTT. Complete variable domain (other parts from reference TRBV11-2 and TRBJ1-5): EAGVAQSPRYKIIEKRQSVAFWCNPISGHATLYWYQQILGQGPKLLIQFQNNGVVDDSQLPKDRFSAERLKGVDSTLKIQPAKLEDSAVYLCASSLSNRGYSNQPQHFGDGTRLSIL.

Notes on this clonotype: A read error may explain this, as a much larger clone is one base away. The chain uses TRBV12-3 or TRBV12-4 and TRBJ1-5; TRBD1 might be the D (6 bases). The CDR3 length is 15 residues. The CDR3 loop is CASSPHSGQNQPQLF. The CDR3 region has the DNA TGTGCCAGCAGTCCCCACTCCGGACAGAATCAGCCCCAGCTTTTT.

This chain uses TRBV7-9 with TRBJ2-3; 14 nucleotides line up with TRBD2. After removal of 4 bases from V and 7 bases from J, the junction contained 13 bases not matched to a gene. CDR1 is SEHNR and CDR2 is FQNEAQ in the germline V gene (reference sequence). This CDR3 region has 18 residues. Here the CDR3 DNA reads TGTGCCAGCAGCTCCCCCCCGGGACTAGCGGGAGTTGCAAATACGCAGTATTTT. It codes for CASSSPPGLAGVANTQYF.

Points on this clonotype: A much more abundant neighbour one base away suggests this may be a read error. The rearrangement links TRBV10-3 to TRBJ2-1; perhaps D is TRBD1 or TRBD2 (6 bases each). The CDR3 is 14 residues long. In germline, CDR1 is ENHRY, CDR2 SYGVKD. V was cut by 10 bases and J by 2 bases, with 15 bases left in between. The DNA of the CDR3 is TGTGCCACAGGCGTAAGGGGGGCCTACAATGAGCAGTTCTTC. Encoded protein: CATGVRGAYNEQFF.

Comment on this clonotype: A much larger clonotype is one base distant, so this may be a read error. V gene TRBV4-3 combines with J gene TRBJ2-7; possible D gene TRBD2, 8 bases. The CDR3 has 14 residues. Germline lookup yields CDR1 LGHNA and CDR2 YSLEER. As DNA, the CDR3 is TGCGCCAGCATCCAAGGGGGCGGGAGGAACGAGCAGTACTTC. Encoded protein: CASIQGGGRNEQYF.

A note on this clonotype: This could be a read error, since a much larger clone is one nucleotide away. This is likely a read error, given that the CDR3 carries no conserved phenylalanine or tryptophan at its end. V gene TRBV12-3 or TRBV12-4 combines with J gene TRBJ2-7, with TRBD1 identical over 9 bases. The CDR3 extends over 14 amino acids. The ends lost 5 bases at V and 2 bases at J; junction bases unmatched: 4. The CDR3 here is CASSAGTGPYEQYL. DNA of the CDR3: TGTGCCAGCAGTGCCGGGACAGGGCCCTACGAGCAGTACTTA.

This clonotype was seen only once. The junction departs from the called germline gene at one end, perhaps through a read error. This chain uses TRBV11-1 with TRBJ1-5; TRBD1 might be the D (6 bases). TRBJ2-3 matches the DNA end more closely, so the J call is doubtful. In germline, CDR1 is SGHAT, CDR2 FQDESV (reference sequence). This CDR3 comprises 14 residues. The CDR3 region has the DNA TGTGCCTGCAGCTTAGACCGTGACGGACAGCCCCAGTATTTT. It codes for CACSLDRDGQPQYF.

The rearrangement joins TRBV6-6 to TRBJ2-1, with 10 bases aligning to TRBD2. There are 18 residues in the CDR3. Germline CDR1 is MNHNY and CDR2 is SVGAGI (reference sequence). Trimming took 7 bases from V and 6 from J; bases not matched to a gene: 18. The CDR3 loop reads CASNIPRLAGVPFNEQFF. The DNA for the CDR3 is TGTGCCAGCAACATACCCCGGCTAGCGGGAGTGCCTTTCAATGAGCAGTTCTTC.